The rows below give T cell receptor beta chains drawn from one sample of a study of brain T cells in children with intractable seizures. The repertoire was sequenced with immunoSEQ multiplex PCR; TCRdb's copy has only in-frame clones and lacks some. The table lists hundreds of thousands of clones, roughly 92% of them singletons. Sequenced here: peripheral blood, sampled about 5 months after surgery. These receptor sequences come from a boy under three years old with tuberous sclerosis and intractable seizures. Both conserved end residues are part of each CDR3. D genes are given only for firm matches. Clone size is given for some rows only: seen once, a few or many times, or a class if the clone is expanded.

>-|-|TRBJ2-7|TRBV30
CAWSTPYEQYF
TGTGCCTGGTCTACCCCCTACGAGCAGTACTTC
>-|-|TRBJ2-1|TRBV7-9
CASSPGHPNEQFF
TGTGCCAGCAGCCCCGGACACCCCAATGAGCAGTTCTTC
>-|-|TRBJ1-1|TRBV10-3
CATSPGLEKTEAFF
TGTGCCACTAGCCCAGGGCTCGAGAAGACTGAAGCTTTCTTT
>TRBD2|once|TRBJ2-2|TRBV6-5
CASSPSGSTGELFF
TGTGCCAGCAGTCCTAGCGGGAGCACCGGGGAGCTGTTTTTT
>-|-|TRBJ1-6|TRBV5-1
CASSLWPSQGTYNSPLHF
TGCGCCAGCAGCTTGTGGCCCTCGCAGGGGACCTATAATTCACCCCTCCACTTT
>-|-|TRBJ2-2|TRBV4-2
CASSQDWGGELFF
TGTGCCAGCAGCCAAGATTGGGGCGGGGAGCTGTTTTTT
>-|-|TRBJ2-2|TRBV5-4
CASKGAPANTGELFF
TGTGCCAGCAAAGGGGCACCAGCGAACACCGGGGAGCTGTTTTTT
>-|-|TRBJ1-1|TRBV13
CASSSRGRDTEAFF
TGTGCCAGCAGCTCCAGGGGAAGGGACACTGAAGCTTTCTTT
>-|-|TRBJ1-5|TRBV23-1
CASSTAELEPQHF
TGCGCCAGCAGCACGGCGGAACTCGAGCCCCAGCATTTT
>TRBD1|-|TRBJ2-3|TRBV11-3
CASSFRQGSTDTQYF
TGTGCCAGCAGCTTCAGACAGGGGTCCACAGATACGCAGTATTTT
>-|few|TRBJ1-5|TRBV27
CASSLGPGNQPQHF
TGTGCCAGCAGTTTGGGTCCGGGGAATCAGCCCCAGCATTTT
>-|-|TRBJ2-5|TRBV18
CASSSGTPRETQYF
TGTGCCAGCTCATCCGGGACACCTCGAGAGACCCAGTACTTC
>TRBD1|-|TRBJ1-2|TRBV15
CATSRDFVGQGEYGYTF
TGTGCCACCAGCAGAGATTTTGTTGGACAGGGGGAGTATGGCTACACCTTC
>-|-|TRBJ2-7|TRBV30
CAWSGFGEQYF
TGTGCCTGGAGCGGGTTCGGCGAGCAGTACTTC
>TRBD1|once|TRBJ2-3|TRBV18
CASSLGQGSTDTQYF
TGTGCCAGCTCCCTGGGACAGGGGAGCACAGATACGCAGTATTTT
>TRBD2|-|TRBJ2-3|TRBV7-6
CASSLGGGASNTQYF
TGTGCCAGCAGCTTGGGCGGGGGGGCCTCGAATACGCAGTATTTT
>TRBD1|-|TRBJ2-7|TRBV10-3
CAISGQDYEQYF
TGTGCCATCAGCGGACAGGACTACGAGCAGTACTTC
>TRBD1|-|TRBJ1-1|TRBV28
CASSYRQGIRDTEAFF
TGTGCCAGCAGTTATCGACAGGGAATCCGGGACACTGAAGCTTTCTTT
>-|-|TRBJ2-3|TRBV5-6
CASSFRSPYTDTQYF
TGTGCCAGCAGCTTCAGGTCTCCTTACACAGATACGCAGTATTTT
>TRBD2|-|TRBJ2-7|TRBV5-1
CASSVGGSFYEQYF
TGCGCCAGCAGCGTGGGGGGGAGTTTCTACGAGCAGTACTTC
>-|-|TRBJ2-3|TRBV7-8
CASSGSRATDTQYF
TGTGCCAGCAGCGGGAGTCGGGCCACAGATACGCAGTATTTT
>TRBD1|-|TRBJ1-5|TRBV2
CASRYGQGINQPQHF
TGTGCCAGCAGATATGGACAGGGCATTAATCAGCCCCAGCATTTT
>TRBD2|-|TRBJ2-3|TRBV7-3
CASSPGPPLAGYGDTQYF
TGTGCCAGCAGCCCCGGGCCCCCACTAGCGGGATACGGAGATACGCAGTATTTT
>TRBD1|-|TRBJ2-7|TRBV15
CATSRSRDRGLYEQYF
TGTGCCACCAGCAGGTCCAGGGACAGGGGACTCTACGAGCAGTACTTC
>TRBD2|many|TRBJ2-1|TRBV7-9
CASSKTSGAQFF
TGTGCCAGCAGCAAGACTAGCGGGGCTCAGTTCTTC
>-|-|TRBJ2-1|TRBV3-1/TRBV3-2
CASSPGASSYNEQFF
TGTGCCAGCAGCCCGGGGGCCAGCTCCTACAATGAGCAGTTCTTC
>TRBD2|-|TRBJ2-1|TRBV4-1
CASSQDGLAGFYNEQFF
TGCGCCAGCAGCCAAGATGGACTAGCGGGCTTCTACAATGAGCAGTTCTTC
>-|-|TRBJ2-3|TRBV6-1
CASSEGVRGDTQYF
TGTGCCAGCAGTGAGGGGGTTAGGGGTGATACGCAGTATTTT
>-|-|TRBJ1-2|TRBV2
CASSEEGTHYGYTF
TGTGCCAGCAGTGAAGAGGGGACCCACTATGGCTACACCTTC
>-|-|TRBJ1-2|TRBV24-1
CATSDLGGYGYTF
TGTGCCACCAGTGATTTAGGGGGCTATGGCTACACCTTC
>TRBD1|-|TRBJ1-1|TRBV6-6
CASSYSSRGQSTEAFF
TGTGCCAGCAGTTACTCGAGCAGGGGGCAGTCCACTGAAGCTTTCTTT
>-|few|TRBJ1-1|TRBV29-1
CSGLQGLMNTEAFF
TGCAGCGGCCTACAGGGATTGATGAACACTGAAGCTTTCTTT
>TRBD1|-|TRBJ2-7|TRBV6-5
CASRLTGGIYEQYF
TGTGCCAGCAGATTGACAGGGGGCATCTACGAGCAGTACTTC
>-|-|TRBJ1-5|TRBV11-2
CASSLDKGGSQPQHF
TGTGCCAGCAGCTTAGATAAAGGGGGAAGTCAGCCCCAGCATTTT
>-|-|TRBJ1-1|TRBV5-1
CASSWDGEEGTEAFF
TGCGCCAGCAGCTGGGATGGGGAAGAGGGCACTGAAGCTTTCTTT
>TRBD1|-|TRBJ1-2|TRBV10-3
CAISSKPDREYYGYTF
TGTGCCATCAGTTCTAAACCGGACAGGGAATACTATGGCTACACCTTC
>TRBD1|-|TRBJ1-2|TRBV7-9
CASSLSPRTGGLLYGYTF
TGTGCCAGCAGCTTAAGTCCCCGGACAGGGGGCCTTCTCTATGGCTACACCTTC
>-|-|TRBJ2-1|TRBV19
CASSMRLGAGSYNEQFF
TGTGCCAGTAGTATGCGTTTGGGGGCAGGGTCCTACAATGAGCAGTTCTTC
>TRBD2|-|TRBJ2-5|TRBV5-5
CASSLRLAGETQYF
TGTGCCAGCAGCTTAAGACTAGCAGGAGAGACCCAGTACTTC
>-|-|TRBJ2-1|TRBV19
CASATRGNEQFF
TGTGCCAGTGCCACTAGGGGCAATGAGCAGTTCTTC
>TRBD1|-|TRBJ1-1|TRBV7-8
CASSKQGQGGTEAFF
TGTGCCAGCAGCAAGCAAGGACAGGGAGGCACTGAAGCTTTCTTT
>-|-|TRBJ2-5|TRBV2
CASRVPGHAIQETQYF
TGTGCCAGCAGGGTCCCGGGACACGCCATTCAAGAGACCCAGTACTTC
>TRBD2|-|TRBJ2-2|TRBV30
CAWSAGGFLRGELFF
TGTGCCTGGAGTGCGGGGGGATTCTTGCGCGGGGAGCTGTTTTTT
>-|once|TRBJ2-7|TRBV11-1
CASSVPGYEQYF
TGTGCCAGCAGCGTTCCGGGTTACGAGCAGTACTTC
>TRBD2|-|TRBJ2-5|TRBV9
CASSVRASGRHPETQYF
TGTGCCAGCAGCGTAAGGGCTAGCGGGAGGCACCCCGAGACCCAGTACTTC
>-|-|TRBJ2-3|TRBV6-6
CASSPGTDTQYF
TGTGCCAGCAGTCCTGGCACAGATACGCAGTATTTT
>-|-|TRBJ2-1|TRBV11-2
CASSPNPRAPYNEQFF
TGTGCCAGCAGCCCCAATCCACGCGCCCCTTACAATGAGCAGTTCTTC
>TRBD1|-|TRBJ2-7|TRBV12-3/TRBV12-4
CASSPDGTDEQYF
TGTGCCAGCTCCCCTGACGGGACAGACGAGCAGTACTTC
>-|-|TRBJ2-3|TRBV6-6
CASGGQRLASTDTQYF
TGTGCCAGCGGGGGTCAAAGGCTAGCTTCCACAGATACGCAGTATTTT